A single sample is the source of the 10 T cell receptor beta chains below, sequenced in a study of cytomegalovirus exposure and HLA in healthy donors. Primers for the PCR totalled 60 Vbeta and 13 Jbeta. The table came from immunoSEQ multiplex PCR; TCRdb's copy has only in-frame clones and leaves some out. The repertoire holds under 200,000 clones, with 60% to 85% as singletons. Source material: PBMCs. The source of these receptors is a woman between 40 and 55 years old in good health and CMV-seronegative.

This sequence joins TRBV6-5 and TRBJ1-2, with a tentative D call TRBD1 (5 bases). V was trimmed by 1 base and J by 7 bases, leaving 16 bases between them. The CDR3 totals 15 residues. Germline CDR1 reads MNHEY; CDR2 reads SVGAGI. This chain's CDR3 is CASSYWEAGVGGYTF. Written as DNA, the CDR3 is TGTGCCAGCAGTTACTGGGAAGCGGGGGTTGGTGGCTACACCTTC.

V and J are TRBV28 and TRBJ1-5, with D unresolved. This CDR3 region has 14 residues. Germline CDR1 is MDHEN and CDR2 is SYDVKM. The V end was cut by 8 bases, the J end by 0 bases, with 11 bases between. This chain's CDR3 is CASAGHYSNQPQHF. The DNA for the CDR3 is TGTGCCAGCGCTGGGCATTATAGCAATCAGCCCCAGCATTTT.

The rearrangement links TRBV7-6 to TRBJ2-1; 8 bases map to TRBD2. The CDR3 has 17 residues. V was clipped by 1 base and J by 6 bases; unmatched bases: 11. CDR1 and CDR2 (germline): SGHVS, FNYEAQ. CDR3 region: CASSLDGRAGGTNEQFF. The CDR3 nucleotides read TGTGCCAGCAGCTTAGATGGTAGGGCGGGGGGAACCAATGAGCAGTTCTTC.

The gene calls are TRBV2 and TRBJ2-2; a weak D match, TRBD1 (6 bases). This CDR3 contains 15 residues. V was pared by 4 bases and J by 1 base, with 10 bases between. Germline CDR1 and CDR2: SNHLY and FYNNEI. The CDR3 DNA is TGTGCCAGCAGTGTCCAGGGGATGAACACCGGGGAGCTGTTTTTT. Translation: CASSVQGMNTGELFF.

The V gene is TRBV27, the J gene TRBJ2-5; possibly TRBD2 for D (6 bases). The CDR3 covers 15 residues. Germline V gene lookup returns CDR1 MNHEY and CDR2 SMNVEV (reference sequence). V dropped 8 bases and J dropped 1 base, with 17 bases sitting between them. In nucleotides, the CDR3 is TGTGCCAGCCGACCATTAGGGCGGGGCCAAGAGACCCAGTACTTC. Protein: CASRPLGRGQETQYF.

J is TRBJ1-4 and V is TRBV15, with D hard to call. CDR1 is LNHNV and CDR2 is YYDKDF in the germline V gene (reference sequence). The CDR3 loop spans 15 amino acids. The V gene lost 3 bases and the J gene lost 0 bases, with 8 bases spanning the gap. As DNA, the CDR3 is TGTGCCACCAGCAGCCACAGTGCAACTAATGAAAAACTGTTTTTT. This sequence encodes CATSSHSATNEKLFF.

The CDR3 sequence: CASSRANYGYTF. The CDR3 DNA follows: TGTGCCAGCAGCCGTGCTAACTATGGCTACACCTTC. This rearrangement joins TRBV7-9 to TRBJ1-2; D gene unclear. The ends were cut back, 5 bases at V and 0 bases at J, with 4 bases in the middle. The CDR3 totals 12 residues. CDR1 and CDR2 from the germline V gene are SEHNR and FQNEAQ (reference sequence).

The chain has TRBV5-1 and TRBJ2-3; 7 nucleotides line up with TRBD1. The V gene end was trimmed by 9 bases and the J gene end by 0 bases; junction bases not matched to a gene: 10. There are 15 residues in the CDR3. Germline V gene lookup returns CDR1 SGHRS and CDR2 YFSETQ. CDR3 sequence reads: CATKRTGTSTDTQYF. The CDR3 bases are TGCGCCACCAAGAGGACAGGCACTAGCACAGATACGCAGTATTTT.

This clone was detected a few times. The chain links TRBV4-1 to TRBJ1-6, with D possibly TRBD1 on 5 matching bases. Germline V gives CDR1 MGHRA, CDR2 YSYEKL. The V end lost 1 base, the J end lost 8 bases, and 15 bases lay between the germline ends. The CDR3 length is 16 residues. Written as DNA, the CDR3 is TGCGCCAGCAGCCAAGGGGCGGGGGTACTAGATTCACCCCTCCACTTT. It is translated as CASSQGAGVLDSPLHF.

The CDR3 loop is CASSVGQGEGYEQYF. For the CDR3, the DNA is TGTGCCAGCAGCGTAGGACAGGGGGAGGGTTACGAGCAGTACTTC. The chain joins TRBV9 to TRBJ2-7; 9 bases are shared with TRBD1. After removal of 0 bases from V and 4 bases from J, the junction contained 5 bases not matched to a gene. Germline V CDR1 and CDR2: SGDLS, YYNGEE. This CDR3 comprises 15 residues.